These 27 T cell receptor beta chains were all obtained from the same sample, sequenced in a study of cytomegalovirus exposure and HLA in healthy donors. Generated by immunoSEQ multiplex PCR, the TCRdb table keeps only in-frame clones and is missing some. The sample shows over 50,000 clones, 90% to 96% of them seen only once. What was sequenced was PBMCs. All receptors derive from a woman between 18 and 29 years old in good health and CMV-seronegative.

The chain combines TRBV7-9 with TRBJ1-2; 7 nucleotides line up with TRBD1. The germline V gene has CDR1 SEHNR and CDR2 FQNEAQ (reference sequence). V lost 5 bases and J lost 3; bases outside the gene matches: 6. This CDR3 spans 14 amino acids. The CDR3 DNA follows: TGTGCCAGCAGCCGAGACAGGGATTACTATGGCTACACCTTC. Protein: CASSRDRDYYGYTF.

The chain is built from TRBV30 and TRBJ2-1; TRBD2 matches at 9 bases. Per germline, CDR1 GTSNPN and CDR2 SVGIG (reference sequence). This CDR3 has 18 residues. The junction had 13 bases not matched to a gene; V was cut back by 4 bases and J by 0 bases. Here the CDR3 reads CAWTSGRISVGSYNEQFF. The CDR3 nucleotides are TGTGCCTGGACGAGCGGGAGGATTAGTGTCGGCTCCTACAATGAGCAGTTCTTC.

The V gene is TRBV28, the J gene TRBJ2-7; D call uncertain. Germline V gives CDR1 MDHEN, CDR2 SYDVKM. V shed 3 bases and J shed 5 bases, with 14 bases lying between them. This CDR3 is built from 14 residues. CDR3 sequence (DNA): TGTGCCAGCAGTTTCGGCGGCGAGGCCCACGAGCAGTACTTC. Translation gives CASSFGGEAHEQYF.

The chain combines TRBV7-8 with TRBJ2-5; 13 bases agree with TRBD2. The CDR3 sequence is 19 residues long. CDR1 is SGHVS, CDR2 FQNEAQ, per germline. With V trimmed by 3 bases and J by 3 bases, 13 bases remained unmatched. As DNA, the CDR3 is TGTGCCAGCAGCTTGCGACTAGCGGGGGGTAAGGGGGTCGAAGAGACCCAGTACTTC. Translation: CASSLRLAGGKGVEETQYF.

The J gene is TRBJ2-7, the V gene TRBV2; D ambiguous. V gave up 2 bases and J gave up 1 base, with 9 bases separating them. The CDR3 extends over 14 amino acids. The germline CDR1 and CDR2 sequences are SNHLY and FYNNEI. Written as DNA, the CDR3 is TGTGCCAGCAGTGAACTTGCGTCTTCCTACGAGCAGTACTTC. It translates to CASSELASSYEQYF.

CDR3 region: CASSVQPGGVGTGELFF. CDR3 bases: TGTGCCAGCAGCGTCCAACCGGGGGGGGTTGGCACCGGGGAGCTGTTTTTT. This chain uses TRBV9 with TRBJ2-2; TRBD2 matches 8 bases. The CDR3 consists of 17 residues. CDR1 and CDR2 (germline): SGDLS, YYNGEE. V lost 2 bases, J lost 4 bases, and 10 bases stayed unmatched.

This clone appeared a single time. The chain is built from TRBV5-1 and TRBJ2-5; TRBD1 matches 11 bases. Germline CDR1 SGHRS, CDR2 YFSETQ. Unmatched junction bases numbered 4, after V lost 4 bases and J lost 2 bases. The CDR3 consists of 15 residues. In nucleotides, the CDR3 is TGCGCCAGCAGCCTAGGGGACAGGGGGCAAGAGACCCAGTACTTC. Translation: CASSLGDRGQETQYF.

This chain uses TRBV5-1 with TRBJ2-2; D unresolved. The V gene lost 4 bases and the J gene lost 2 bases, with 9 bases spanning the gap. The CDR3 loop spans 14 amino acids. Germline CDR1 SGHRS, CDR2 YFSETQ. The CDR3 protein is CASSRDFNTGELFF. The DNA for the CDR3 is TGCGCCAGCAGCCGAGACTTTAACACCGGGGAGCTGTTTTTT. Using reference TRBV5-1 and TRBJ2-2 for the parts outside the CDR3, the full variable domain is KAGVTQTPRYLIKTRGQQVTLSCSPISGHRSVSWYQQTPGQGLQFLFEYFSETQRNKGNFPGRFSGRQFSNSRSEMNVSTLELGDSALYLCASSRDFNTGELFFGEGSRLTVL.

The chain employs TRBV5-1 and TRBJ2-1; weak D call: TRBD2 (7 bases). The CDR3 length is 16 residues. The germline V gene has CDR1 SGHRS and CDR2 YFSETQ. Trimming pared 6 bases from V and 6 bases from J, leaving 22 bases between. CDR3 coding DNA: TGCGCCAGCACCCTTGCGGGGGCCCTCCGGGGCAATGAGCAGTTCTTC. Protein: CASTLAGALRGNEQFF.

The CDR3: CASSRAGGTRGAAQYF. CDR3 DNA sequence: TGTGCCAGCAGTCGGGCAGGAGGCACCCGGGGGGCGGCCCAGTACTTC. The gene calls are TRBV27 and TRBJ2-5; possible D gene TRBD2, 7 bases. V lost 5 bases, J lost 9 bases, and 25 bases lay in between. The germline V gene has CDR1 MNHEY and CDR2 SMNVEV (reference sequence). The CDR3 runs 16 residues.

The chain is built from TRBV7-2 and TRBJ1-5; D perhaps matches TRBD1 (6 bases). The germline V gene has CDR1 SGHTA and CDR2 FQGNSA. Trimming took off 0 bases at V and 6 bases at J, with 15 bases between the two ends. This CDR3 has 16 amino acids. Here the CDR3 DNA reads TGTGCCAGCAGCTTAGCGGCAACAGGGTTGGGTCAGCCCCAGCATTTT. Encoded protein: CASSLAATGLGQPQHF.

This sequence joins TRBV15 and TRBJ2-1; TRBD2 is a possible D gene (6 bases). The germline V gene encodes CDR1 LNHNV and CDR2 YYDKDF (reference sequence). This CDR3 region has 14 residues. Between the trimmed V and J ends, which lost 3 bases and 4 bases, there was a span of 10 bases. In DNA, the CDR3 is TGTGCCACCAGCAGCCGCGGGGAATACAATGAGCAGTTCTTC. Translating it yields CATSSRGEYNEQFF.

The chain recombines TRBV7-8 with TRBJ2-2; no definite D call. Germline V gene lookup returns CDR1 SGHVS and CDR2 FQNEAQ. The CDR3 sequence is 13 residues long. The V end lost 5 bases, the J end lost 4 bases, and 8 bases lay between the germline ends. In nucleotides, the CDR3 is TGTGCCAGCAGCCCCCCGGTCACCGGGGAGCTGTTTTTT. Translating it yields CASSPPVTGELFF.

The chain is built from TRBV6-5 and TRBJ2-7; a possible D gene is TRBD1 (6 bases). The CDR3 runs 16 residues. V dropped 2 bases and J dropped 4 bases, with 18 bases sitting between them. Germline V gene data show CDR1 as MNHEY and CDR2 as SVGAGI. The CDR3 protein is CASSYTRAFRGYEQYF. The CDR3 DNA follows: TGTGCCAGCAGTTACACCCGGGCCTTTAGGGGGTACGAGCAGTACTTC.

This clone has a single count. The J gene is TRBJ2-7, the V gene TRBV11-1; 13 bases fit TRBD2. Germline lookup yields CDR1 SGHAT and CDR2 FQDESV (reference sequence). The CDR3 runs 17 residues. Trimming cost V 5 bases and J 4 bases; bases outside gene matches: 11. Here the CDR3 reads CASSPRPGLAGVYEQYF. In DNA, the CDR3 is TGTGCCAGCAGCCCGAGGCCCGGACTAGCGGGGGTATACGAGCAGTACTTC.

The rearrangement uses TRBV6-1 and TRBJ2-7; weak D call: TRBD1 (6 bases). V was shortened by 2 bases and J by 0 bases, with 8 bases between the two germline ends. The CDR3 length is 14 residues. The germline V gene has CDR1 MNHNS and CDR2 SASEGT. CDR3 in DNA: TGTGCCAGCAGTGAATGGGGGCGCTCCTACGAGCAGTACTTC. Residues: CASSEWGRSYEQYF.

This chain links TRBV4-3 with TRBJ2-2; weak D call: TRBD1 (7 bases). V shed 1 base and J shed 6 bases, with 15 bases lying between them. This CDR3 spans 16 amino acids. Germline values: CDR1 LGHNA, CDR2 YSLEER. CDR3 DNA sequence: TGCGCCAGCAGCCAAGGGGGGGCCCAGGGGGCCGGGGAGCTGTTTTTT. The encoded protein is CASSQGGAQGAGELFF.

This chain joins TRBV9 and TRBJ2-3; D is unresolved. CDR1 and CDR2 from the germline V gene are SGDLS and YYNGEE. The CDR3 runs to 12 residues. The V end lost 2 bases, the J end lost 1 base, and 2 bases lay between the germline ends. CDR3 in DNA: TGTGCCAGCAGCGTCGGCACAGATACGCAGTATTTT. Its protein product is CASSVGTDTQYF. The full variable domain, with the rest looked up from reference TRBV9 and TRBJ2-3, is DSGVTQTPKHLITATGQRVTLRCSPRSGDLSVYWYQQSLDQGLQFLIQYYNGEERAKGNILERFSAQQFPDLHSELNLSSLELGDSALYFCASSVGTDTQYFGPGTRLTVL.

This clone appeared once. V usage is TRBV7-9 and J usage is TRBJ1-1, with D unclear. The CDR3 has 15 residues. In germline, CDR1 is SEHNR, CDR2 FQNEAQ (reference sequence). V lost 1 base and J 5 bases, leaving 14 bases between the germline ends. DNA for the CDR3: TGTGCCAGCAGCTTAGTAGCAGTTGTAGAGACTGAAGCTTTCTTT. The encoded protein is CASSLVAVVETEAFF.

The V call is TRBV5-4, the J call TRBJ2-1, with 8 bases matching TRBD1. Germline V lookup: CDR1 SGHNT, CDR2 YYREEE (reference sequence). Trimming removed 4 bases from V and 7 bases from J; junction bases left unmatched: 13. The CDR3 is 16 amino acids. CDR3: CASSPDRTGRENEQFF. The CDR3 nucleotides are TGTGCCAGCAGCCCGGACCGGACAGGGAGAGAAAATGAGCAGTTCTTC.

This clone has only one observation. This CDR3 is CASSEFRGTDTQYF. The DNA for the CDR3 is TGTGCCAGCAGTGAGTTCCGGGGCACAGATACGCAGTATTTT. The chain is built from TRBV2 and TRBJ2-3; the D is unclear. Germline values: CDR1 SNHLY, CDR2 FYNNEI. CDR3 length: 14 residues. With 3 bases removed from V and 1 base from J, the gap between germline ends came to 8 bases. Combining the CDR3 with reference TRBV2 and TRBJ2-3 gives the whole variable domain EPEVTQTPSHQVTQMGQEVILRCVPISNHLYFYWYRQILGQKVEFLVSFYNNEISEKSEIFDDQFSVERPDGSNFTLKIRSTKLEDSAMYFCASSEFRGTDTQYFGPGTRLTVL.

V and J are TRBV28 and TRBJ1-1; D is possibly TRBD1 (5 bases). Germline V CDR1 and CDR2: MDHEN, SYDVKM. With 3 bases removed from V and 3 bases from J, the gap between germline ends came to 8 bases. The CDR3 length is 13 residues. In nucleotides, the CDR3 is TGTGCCAGCAGTTTGGAACAGGACACTGAAGCTTTCTTT. Translated: CASSLEQDTEAFF.

The chain links TRBV18 to TRBJ2-7; 9 nucleotides match TRBD1. This CDR3 region has 14 residues. Germline-derived CDR1 and CDR2 are KGHSH and LQKENI. The junction had 5 bases not matched to a gene; V was cut back by 5 bases and J by 3 bases. The CDR3 region has the DNA TGTGCCAGCTCAAGGGACAGGGAGGTCTACGAGCAGTACTTC. This gives the protein CASSRDREVYEQYF.

The V gene is TRBV4-1, the J gene TRBJ2-1, with TRBD2 matching 9 bases. The CDR3 is made up of 18 amino acids. The germline CDR1 and CDR2 sequences are MGHRA and YSYEKL. Trimming cost V 3 bases and J 6 bases; bases outside gene matches: 15. The CDR3 sequence is CASSHPAGGSSGGNEQFF. CDR3 sequence (DNA): TGCGCCAGCAGCCATCCAGCGGGAGGCTCTTCGGGGGGCAATGAGCAGTTCTTC.

The J gene is TRBJ1-5, the V gene TRBV19; TRBD1 agrees at 9 bases. The V segment lost 1 base and the J segment 6 bases; nucleotides outside the gene matches: 1. Germline values: CDR1 LNHDA, CDR2 SQIVND (reference sequence). The CDR3 contains 14 residues. This chain's CDR3 is CASSIGQGGQPQHF. The CDR3 region has the DNA TGTGCCAGTAGTATAGGACAGGGGGGTCAGCCCCAGCATTTT.

The V and J genes are TRBV19 and TRBJ2-2, with TRBD1 as a possible D gene (6 bases). The germline CDR1 and CDR2 sequences are LNHDA and SQIVND (reference sequence). V was shortened by 5 bases and J by 4 bases, with 14 bases between the two germline ends. The CDR3 is 15 residues long. The CDR3 reads CASSPRQDRTGELFF. As DNA, the CDR3 is TGTGCCAGTAGTCCACGACAGGATCGCACCGGGGAGCTGTTTTTT.

The V call is TRBV25-1, the J call TRBJ2-7; D perhaps matches TRBD1 (6 bases). The CDR3 covers 17 residues. With 6 bases removed from V and 1 base from J, the gap between germline ends came to 22 bases. CDR1 is MGHDK, CDR2 SYGVNS, per germline. This CDR3 reads CASSLSTGTRDSYEQYF. Written as DNA, the CDR3 is TGTGCCAGCAGCCTGAGCACCGGGACACGGGATTCCTACGAGCAGTACTTC.